Presented here are 25 T cell receptor beta chains from one specimen sequenced in a study of cytomegalovirus exposure and HLA in healthy donors. With 60 Vbeta and 13 Jbeta primers, the PCR was carried out. Libraries were prepared by immunoSEQ multiplex PCR; TCRdb keeps only in-frame clonotypes and omits some of them. The data hold about 130,000 clones, with roughly 80% observed a single time. The material sequenced was PBMCs. Every receptor here comes from a male donor in good health and CMV-seronegative.

In its sample, this clone was seen a few times. CDR3 DNA: TGTGCCAGCAGCAGCTTACCGAGAGGGGGCGCAGACTCATACGAGCAGTACTTC. Its protein product is CASSSLPRGGADSYEQYF. V usage is TRBV28 and J usage is TRBJ2-7, with 7 bases aligning to TRBD1. The V gene's germline CDR1 is MDHEN and CDR2 SYDVKM. The CDR3 totals 18 residues. V lost 6 bases to trimming and J lost 4 bases; unmatched junction nucleotides: 21. Based on the CDR3 plus reference TRBV28 and TRBJ2-7, the full variable domain is DVKVTQSSRYLVKRTGEKVFLECVQDMDHENMFWYRQDPGLGLRLIYFSYDVKMKEKGDIPEGYSVSREKKERFSLILESASTNQTSMYLCASSSLPRGGADSYEQYFGPGTRLTVT.

The chain has TRBV28 and TRBJ1-6; unclear D gene. Germline loops: CDR1 MDHEN, CDR2 SYDVKM. The CDR3 runs to 21 residues. V shed 3 bases and J shed 4 bases, with 28 bases lying between them. CDR3: CASSFPTPGSPVAMYNSPLHF. DNA for the CDR3: TGTGCCAGCAGTTTTCCAACCCCGGGATCGCCCGTAGCTATGTATAATTCACCCCTCCACTTT.

This clone was seen a few times. The rearrangement uses TRBV19 and TRBJ1-5; a weak D match, TRBD1 (5 bases). The V gene lost 5 bases and the J gene lost 1 base, with 15 bases spanning the gap. The CDR3 loop spans 16 amino acids. The germline V gene encodes CDR1 LNHDA and CDR2 SQIVND (reference sequence). CDR3 in amino acids: CASSEWGGRSNQPQHF. The CDR3 DNA is TGTGCCAGTAGTGAGTGGGGGGGTCGGAGCAATCAGCCCCAGCATTTT.

There are a few counts of this clone. The junction differs from germline at one of its ends, possibly a read error. This rearrangement joins TRBV6-5 to TRBJ1-5; D not resolved. Germline V gene sequence: CDR1 MNHEY, CDR2 SVGAGI. The CDR3 spans 15 residues. The DNA of the CDR3 is TGTGCCAGCAGTCCCCAGAGGGCTAGCGATCAGCCCCAGCATTTT. Amino acid sequence: CASSPQRASDQPQHF.

The V and J genes are TRBV19 and TRBJ1-1, with 7 bases matching TRBD1. Unmatched junction bases numbered 10, after V lost 7 bases and J lost 5 bases. Per the germline V gene, CDR1 is LNHDA and CDR2 is SQIVND (reference sequence). The CDR3 loop spans 14 amino acids. The CDR3 region is CASKGQASSTEAFF. CDR3 DNA sequence: TGTGCCAGTAAAGGACAGGCAAGTTCGACTGAAGCTTTCTTT.

This chain connects TRBV7-2 to TRBJ2-4; the D is unclear. The CDR3 covers 12 residues. V gave up 3 bases and J gave up 5 bases, with 5 bases separating them. Germline lookup yields CDR1 SGHTA and CDR2 FQGNSA. CDR3 loop: CASSFNQNIQYF. Written as DNA, the CDR3 is TGTGCCAGCAGCTTTAATCAAAACATTCAGTACTTC.

About this clone itself: The junction departs from germline at one end; a sequencing error may be responsible. The chain has TRBV6-1 and TRBJ1-4; TRBD1 aligns across 8 bases. This CDR3 spans 14 amino acids. Per germline, CDR1 MNHNS and CDR2 SASEGT. In nucleotides, the CDR3 is TGTGCCAGCAGTGAAGCCGACAGGGGCCGCGTACGTGCTTTT. Its translation is CASSEADRGRVRAF.

The chain couples TRBV5-1 to TRBJ1-1, with 9 bases matching TRBD1. This CDR3 has 14 amino acids. The V gene end was trimmed by 0 bases and the J gene end by 10 bases; junction bases not matched to a gene: 7. Germline CDR1 and CDR2: SGHRS and YFSETQ. The CDR3 DNA reads as TGCGCCAGCAGCTTGGATGGGACAGGGCGGTTAGCTTTCTTT. The encoded protein is CASSLDGTGRLAFF.

This chain joins TRBV5-1 and TRBJ2-2; D is ambiguous. V was cut by 0 bases and J by 7 bases, with 7 bases left in between. CDR3 length equals 13 residues. Germline CDR1 SGHRS, CDR2 YFSETQ. The CDR3 reads CASSLESSGELFF. The CDR3 DNA sequence: TGCGCCAGCAGCTTGGAAAGTAGCGGGGAGCTGTTTTTT. The whole variable domain, remainder taken from reference TRBV5-1 and TRBJ2-2, is KAGVTQTPRYLIKTRGQQVTLSCSPISGHRSVSWYQQTPGQGLQFLFEYFSETQRNKGNFPGRFSGRQFSNSRSEMNVSTLELGDSALYLCASSLESSGELFFGEGSRLTVL.

This chain uses TRBV5-1 with TRBJ1-2; D is perhaps TRBD1 (6 bases). V was shortened by 0 bases and J by 9 bases, with 12 bases between the two germline ends. The CDR3 consists of 13 residues. CDR1 and CDR2 from the germline V gene are SGHRS and YFSETQ. CDR3 region: CASSLVGGGSYTF. The CDR3, as DNA: TGCGCCAGCAGCTTGGTAGGGGGGGGGAGCTACACCTTC.

V and J are TRBV7-2 and TRBJ2-1, with 10 bases that match TRBD2. Germline V gives CDR1 SGHTA, CDR2 FQGNSA. Trimming took 4 bases from V and 7 from J; bases not matched to a gene: 16. The CDR3 covers 18 residues. The DNA of the CDR3 is TGTGCCAGCAGCTCAGAGGGGGCTAGCGGGAGTTGGCGGAATGAGCAGTTCTTC. The encoded protein is CASSSEGASGSWRNEQFF.

The chain employs TRBV27 and TRBJ2-7; the match to TRBD2 covers 9 bases. This CDR3 has 16 amino acids. The trim removed 5 bases at V and 2 bases at J, leaving 10 bases unmatched. Germline values: CDR1 MNHEY, CDR2 SMNVEV (reference sequence). The CDR3 is CASSRAERGAPYEQYF. In DNA form, the CDR3 reads TGTGCCAGCAGTAGGGCGGAGCGGGGGGCCCCCTACGAGCAGTACTTC.

This chain links TRBV15 with TRBJ1-5; no firm D call. The CDR3 runs to 13 residues. V was trimmed by 4 bases and J by 11 bases, leaving 15 bases between them. CDR1 is LNHNV, CDR2 YYDKDF, per germline (reference sequence). The CDR3, as DNA: TGTGCCACCAGCACACCCGACACGACGGCCCAGCATTTT. Protein sequence: CATSTPDTTAQHF.

The chain uses TRBV5-4 and TRBJ2-7, with TRBD2 matching over 13 bases. Looked up from germline, CDR1 is SGHNT and CDR2 is YYREEE (reference sequence). CDR3 length: 15 residues. The J segment lost 1 base and the V segment lost 4 bases, leaving 2 bases of the junction unmatched. CDR3 sequence: CASSRTSGGSYEQYF. In nucleotides, the CDR3 is TGTGCCAGCAGCAGGACTAGCGGGGGTTCCTACGAGCAGTACTTC.

This clone was observed a handful of times. V usage is TRBV9 and J usage is TRBJ2-6; 7 positions agree with TRBD2. Germline V gives CDR1 SGDLS, CDR2 YYNGEE. CDR3 length equals 18 residues. V lost 3 bases and J lost 0; bases outside the gene matches: 9. CDR3 sequence reads: CASSAEGGPLSGANVLTF. DNA of the CDR3: TGTGCCAGCAGCGCCGAGGGAGGGCCCCTCTCTGGGGCCAACGTCCTGACTTTC.

The chain recombines TRBV5-6 with TRBJ1-1, with D possibly TRBD1 on 5 matching bases. This CDR3 has 14 residues. CDR1 and CDR2 from the germline V gene are SGHDT and YYEEEE. Trimming took off 1 base at V and 5 bases at J, with 12 bases between the two ends. The CDR3 region has the DNA TGTGCCAGCAGCTTGAGACAGAAGTTGACTGAAGCTTTCTTT. Translation: CASSLRQKLTEAFF.

The chain uses TRBV9 and TRBJ1-3; 10 bases are shared with TRBD1. The CDR3 runs to 16 residues. J lost 3 bases, V lost 1 base, and 4 bases had no gene match. The V gene's germline CDR1 is SGDLS and CDR2 YYNGEE. The DNA for the CDR3 is TGTGCCAGCAGCGTATGGGACAGGGGTTATGGAAACACCATATATTTT. Protein product: CASSVWDRGYGNTIYF.

This clone has more than one count but fewer than ten. This chain uses TRBV29-1 with TRBJ2-3, with D perhaps matching TRBD2 (6 bases). V lost 0 bases to trimming and J lost 7 bases, with 8 bases between them. CDR3 length: 12 amino acids. Germline CDR1 SQVTM, CDR2 ANQGSEA. The CDR3 nucleotides are TGCAGCGTTGAAGAAGGCGGGAATACGCAGTATTTT. Protein sequence: CSVEEGGNTQYF.

This rearrangement joins TRBV7-2 to TRBJ2-1; TRBD2 matches at 9 bases. Germline CDR1 SGHTA, CDR2 FQGNSA. Trimming removed 5 bases from V and 4 bases from J; junction bases left unmatched: 9. The CDR3 loop spans 16 amino acids. The CDR3 reads CASSLREGHYYNEQFF. CDR3 coding DNA: TGTGCCAGCAGCCTGCGGGAGGGGCATTATTACAATGAGCAGTTCTTC.

The chain recombines TRBV5-6 with TRBJ2-2; perhaps TRBD2 as D (6 bases). In germline, CDR1 is SGHDT, CDR2 YYEEEE. The CDR3 runs 13 residues. V shed 10 bases and J shed 4 bases, with 14 bases lying between them. The CDR3 nucleotides are TGTGCCGGCCGCGAGCGGGCCACCGGGGAGCTGTTTTTT. The encoded protein is CAGRERATGELFF.

The V call is TRBV4-2, the J call TRBJ1-2; 7 nucleotides agree with TRBD1. CDR3 length: 13 residues. The germline gives CDR1 LGHNA, CDR2 YNFKEQ. Unmatched junction bases numbered 7, after V lost 4 bases and J lost 8 bases. Here the CDR3 reads CASSPGQVVGYTF. The CDR3 coding sequence is TGTGCCAGCAGCCCCGGACAGGTGGTGGGCTACACCTTC.

The chain recombines TRBV18 with TRBJ1-2, with no clear D. V lost 1 base and J lost 6, with 15 bases in between. Germline-derived CDR1 and CDR2 are KGHSH and LQKENI. The CDR3 length is 15 residues. In nucleotides, the CDR3 is TGTGCCAGCTCACCACTCTCGAGAGGGCTAGATGGCTACACCTTC. Encoded protein: CASSPLSRGLDGYTF.

A few counts support this clone. The chain combines TRBV5-1 with TRBJ1-1; 7 nucleotides agree with TRBD1. The germline V gene encodes CDR1 SGHRS and CDR2 YFSETQ. Trimming at V came to 2 bases and at J to 2 bases, leaving 15 bases not matched to a gene. This CDR3 region has 18 residues. CDR3 amino acids: CASSFPGTEAKRNTEAFF. CDR3 sequence (DNA): TGCGCCAGCAGCTTTCCTGGGACAGAAGCGAAAAGAAACACTGAAGCTTTCTTT.

This clone is a singleton in its sample. The chain has TRBV6-6 and TRBJ2-1; the D gene is possibly TRBD2 (5 bases). This CDR3 has 13 amino acids. Germline CDR1 MNHNY, CDR2 SVGAGI (reference sequence). Trimming cost V 2 bases and J 9 bases, with 11 bases left between them. In DNA, the CDR3 is TGTGCCAGCAGTTACGACGCGGCGGGTGAGCAGTTCTTC. Translating gives CASSYDAAGEQFF.

V and J are TRBV5-4 and TRBJ2-3, with D perhaps TRBD2 (6 bases). The germline V gene has CDR1 SGHNT and CDR2 YYREEE (reference sequence). The CDR3 runs to 14 residues. Trimming took off 3 bases at V and 4 bases at J, with 12 bases between the two ends. CDR3 region: CASSYRELADTQYF. As DNA, the CDR3 is TGTGCCAGCAGCTACCGGGAGTTGGCAGATACGCAGTATTTT.